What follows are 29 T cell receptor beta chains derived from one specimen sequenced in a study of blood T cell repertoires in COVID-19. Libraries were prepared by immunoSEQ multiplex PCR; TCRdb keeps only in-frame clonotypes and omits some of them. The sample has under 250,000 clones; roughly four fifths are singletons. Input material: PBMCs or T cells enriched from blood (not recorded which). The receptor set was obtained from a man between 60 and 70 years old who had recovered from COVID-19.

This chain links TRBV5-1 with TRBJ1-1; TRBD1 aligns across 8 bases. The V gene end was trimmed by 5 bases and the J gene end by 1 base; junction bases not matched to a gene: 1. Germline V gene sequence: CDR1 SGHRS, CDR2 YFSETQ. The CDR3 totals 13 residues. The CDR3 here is CASSQGANTEAFF. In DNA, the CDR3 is TGCGCCAGCAGTCAGGGGGCGAACACTGAAGCTTTCTTT.

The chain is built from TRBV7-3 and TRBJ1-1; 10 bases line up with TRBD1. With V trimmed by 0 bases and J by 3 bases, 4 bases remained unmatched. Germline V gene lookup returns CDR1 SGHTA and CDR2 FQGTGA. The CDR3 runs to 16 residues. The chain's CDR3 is CASSLTGDRGYTEAFF. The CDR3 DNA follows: TGTGCCAGCAGCTTAACAGGGGACAGGGGTTACACTGAAGCTTTCTTT. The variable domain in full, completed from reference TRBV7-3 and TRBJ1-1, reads GAGVSQTPSNKVTEKGKYVELRCDPISGHTALYWYRQSLGQGPEFLIYFQGTGAADDSGLPNDRFFAVRPEGSVSTLKIQRTERGDSAVYLCASSLTGDRGYTEAFFGQGTRLTVV.

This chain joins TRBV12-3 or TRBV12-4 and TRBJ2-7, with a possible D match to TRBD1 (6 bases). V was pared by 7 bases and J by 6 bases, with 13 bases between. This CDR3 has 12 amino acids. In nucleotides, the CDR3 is TGTGCCAGCACCTACAGGGCCTCCGAGCAGTACTTC. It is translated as CASTYRASEQYF.

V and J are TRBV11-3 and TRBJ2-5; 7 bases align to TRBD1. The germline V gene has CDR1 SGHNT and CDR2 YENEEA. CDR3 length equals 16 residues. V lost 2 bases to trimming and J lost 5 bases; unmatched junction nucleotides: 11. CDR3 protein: CASSLSRQGRGETQYF. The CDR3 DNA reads TGTGCCAGCAGCTTATCAAGACAGGGCCGGGGTGAGACCCAGTACTTC.

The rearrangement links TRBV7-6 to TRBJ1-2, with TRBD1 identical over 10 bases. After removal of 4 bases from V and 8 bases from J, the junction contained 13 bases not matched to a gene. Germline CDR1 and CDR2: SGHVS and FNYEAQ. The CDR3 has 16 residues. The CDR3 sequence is CASSSGGGQGMGGYTF. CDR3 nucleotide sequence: TGTGCCAGCAGCTCCGGCGGGGGACAGGGGATGGGAGGCTACACCTTC.

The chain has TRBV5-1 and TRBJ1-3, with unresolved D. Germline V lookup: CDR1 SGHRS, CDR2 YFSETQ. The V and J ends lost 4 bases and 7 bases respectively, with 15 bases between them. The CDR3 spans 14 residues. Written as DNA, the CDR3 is TGCGCCAGCAGCCCGACCCCAGGAGGGAACACCATATATTTT. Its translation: CASSPTPGGNTIYF.

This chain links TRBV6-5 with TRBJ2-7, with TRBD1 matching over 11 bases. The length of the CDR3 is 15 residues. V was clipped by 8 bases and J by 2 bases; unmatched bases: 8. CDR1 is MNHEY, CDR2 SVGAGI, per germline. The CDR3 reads CASRLGQGAAYEQYF. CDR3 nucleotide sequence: TGTGCCAGCCGCCTAGGACAGGGGGCGGCCTACGAGCAGTACTTC.

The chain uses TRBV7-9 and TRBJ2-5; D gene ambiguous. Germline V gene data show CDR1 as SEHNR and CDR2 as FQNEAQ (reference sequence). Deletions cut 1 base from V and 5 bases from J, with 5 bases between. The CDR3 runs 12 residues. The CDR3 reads CASSLVRETQYF. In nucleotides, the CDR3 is TGTGCCAGCAGCTTAGTTCGGGAGACCCAGTACTTC.

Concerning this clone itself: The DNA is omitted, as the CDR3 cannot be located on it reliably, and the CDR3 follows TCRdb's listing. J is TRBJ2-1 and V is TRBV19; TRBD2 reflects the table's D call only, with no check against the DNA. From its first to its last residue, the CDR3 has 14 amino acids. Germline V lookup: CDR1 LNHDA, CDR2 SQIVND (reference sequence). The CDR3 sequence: CASTSGGSYNEQFF.

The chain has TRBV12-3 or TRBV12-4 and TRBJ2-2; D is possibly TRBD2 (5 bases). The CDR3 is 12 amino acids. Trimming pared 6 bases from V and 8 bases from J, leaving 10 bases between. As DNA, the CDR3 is TGTGCCAGCAGGGAGGATGATGGGGAGCTGTTTTTT. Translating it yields CASREDDGELFF.

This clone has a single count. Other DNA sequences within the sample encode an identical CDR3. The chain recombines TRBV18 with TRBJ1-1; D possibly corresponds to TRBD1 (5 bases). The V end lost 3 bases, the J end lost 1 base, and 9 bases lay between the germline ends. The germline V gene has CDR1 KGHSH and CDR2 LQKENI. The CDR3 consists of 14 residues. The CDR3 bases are TGTGCCAGCTCACCGTCCACAGGGAACACTGAAGCTTTCTTT. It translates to CASSPSTGNTEAFF.

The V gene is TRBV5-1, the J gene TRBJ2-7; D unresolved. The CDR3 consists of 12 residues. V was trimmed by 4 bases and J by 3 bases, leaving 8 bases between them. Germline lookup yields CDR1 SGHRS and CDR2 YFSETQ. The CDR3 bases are TGCGCCAGCAGCCCCCCCAGCTACGAGCAGTACTTC. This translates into CASSPPSYEQYF.

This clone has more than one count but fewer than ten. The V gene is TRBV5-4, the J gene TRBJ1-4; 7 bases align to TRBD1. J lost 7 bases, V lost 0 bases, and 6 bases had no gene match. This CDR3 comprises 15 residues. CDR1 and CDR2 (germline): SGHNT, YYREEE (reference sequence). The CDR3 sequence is CASSLGGGVGEKLFF. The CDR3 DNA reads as TGTGCCAGCAGCTTGGGAGGGGGCGTCGGTGAAAAACTGTTTTTT.

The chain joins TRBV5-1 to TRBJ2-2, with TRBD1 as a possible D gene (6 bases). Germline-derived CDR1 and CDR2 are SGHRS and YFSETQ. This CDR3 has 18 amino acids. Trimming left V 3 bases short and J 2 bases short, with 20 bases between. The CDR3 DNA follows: TGCGCCAGCAGCTCGGCCGTCACAGGGTTCGGAAACACCGGGGAGCTGTTTTTT. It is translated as CASSSAVTGFGNTGELFF.

The CDR3 protein is CASTVTGSGELFF. The CDR3 DNA follows: TGTGCCAGCACCGTTACAGGGTCCGGGGAGCTGTTTTTT. V and J are TRBV11-3 and TRBJ2-2, with D perhaps TRBD1 (6 bases). The CDR3 runs to 13 residues. CDR1 SGHNT and CDR2 YENEEA come from the germline V gene. V was pared by 7 bases and J by 6 bases, with 12 bases between. Full variable domain (missing parts from reference TRBV11-3 and TRBJ2-2): EAGVVQSPRYKIIEKKQPVAFWCNPISGHNTLYWYLQNLGQGPELLIRYENEEAVDDSQLPKDRFSAERLKGVDSTLKIQPAELGDSAVYLCASTVTGSGELFFGEGSRLTVL.

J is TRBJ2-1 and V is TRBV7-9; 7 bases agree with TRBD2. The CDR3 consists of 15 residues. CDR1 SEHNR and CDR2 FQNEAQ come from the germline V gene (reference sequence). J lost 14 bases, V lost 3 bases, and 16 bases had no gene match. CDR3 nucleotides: TGTGCCAGCAGCTTGGCCGGGACTACCGCCCGGGGCAAGTTCTTC. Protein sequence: CASSLAGTTARGKFF.

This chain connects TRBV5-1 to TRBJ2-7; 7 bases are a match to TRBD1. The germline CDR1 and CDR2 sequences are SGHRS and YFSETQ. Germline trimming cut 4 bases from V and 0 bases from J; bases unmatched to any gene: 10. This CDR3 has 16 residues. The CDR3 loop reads CASSRSAGTASYEQYF. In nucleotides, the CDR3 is TGCGCCAGCAGCCGGTCCGCCGGGACAGCCTCCTACGAGCAGTACTTC.

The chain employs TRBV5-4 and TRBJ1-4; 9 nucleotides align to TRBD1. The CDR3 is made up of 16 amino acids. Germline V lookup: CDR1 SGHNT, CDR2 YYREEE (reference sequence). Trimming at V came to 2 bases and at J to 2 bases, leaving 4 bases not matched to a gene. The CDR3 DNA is TGTGCCAGCAGCTTCACAGGGGGCTGGACTAATGAAAAACTGTTTTTT. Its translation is CASSFTGGWTNEKLFF.

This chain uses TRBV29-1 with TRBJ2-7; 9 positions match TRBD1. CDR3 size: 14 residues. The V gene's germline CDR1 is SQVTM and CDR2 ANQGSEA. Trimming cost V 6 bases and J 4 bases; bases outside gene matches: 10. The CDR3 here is CSVARDRALYEQYF. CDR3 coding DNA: TGCAGCGTGGCACGGGACAGGGCTTTATACGAGCAGTACTTC.

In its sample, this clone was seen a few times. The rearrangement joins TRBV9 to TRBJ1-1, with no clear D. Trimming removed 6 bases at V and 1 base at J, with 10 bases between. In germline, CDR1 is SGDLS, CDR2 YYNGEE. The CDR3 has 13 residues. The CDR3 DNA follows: TGTGCCAGCAAGAGGGCACCGAACACTGAAGCTTTCTTT. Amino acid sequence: CASKRAPNTEAFF.

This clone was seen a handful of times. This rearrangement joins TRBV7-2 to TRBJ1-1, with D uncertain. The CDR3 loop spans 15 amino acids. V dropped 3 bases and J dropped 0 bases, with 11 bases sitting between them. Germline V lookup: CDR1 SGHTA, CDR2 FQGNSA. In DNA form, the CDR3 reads TGTGCCAGCAGCTTCATGACGGGGATGAACACTGAAGCTTTCTTT. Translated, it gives CASSFMTGMNTEAFF.

The CDR3 sequence: CASSLQRSPQNIQYF. Written as DNA, the CDR3 is TGTGCCAGCAGCTTGCAGAGGTCCCCACAAAACATTCAGTACTTC. The chain carries TRBV11-2 and TRBJ2-4; D not certain. Germline V lookup: CDR1 SGHAT, CDR2 FQNNGV. The V gene lost 3 bases and the J gene lost 5 bases, with 14 bases spanning the gap. The CDR3 is made up of 15 amino acids.

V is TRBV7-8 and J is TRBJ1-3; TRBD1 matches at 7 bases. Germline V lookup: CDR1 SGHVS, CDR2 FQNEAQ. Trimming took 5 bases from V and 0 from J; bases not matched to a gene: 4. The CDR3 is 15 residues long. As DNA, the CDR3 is TGTGCCAGCAGCCGAGGGGGCTACTCTGGAAACACCATATATTTT. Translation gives CASSRGGYSGNTIYF.

CDR3 protein: CSVDRWDRGSYEQYF. CDR3 nucleotide sequence: TGCAGCGTTGATAGGTGGGACAGGGGCTCCTACGAGCAGTACTTC. The chain has TRBV29-1 and TRBJ2-7; 10 bases are a match to TRBD1. CDR1 is SQVTM, CDR2 ANQGSEA, per germline. The J segment lost 0 bases and the V segment lost 3 bases, leaving 5 bases of the junction unmatched. The CDR3 has 15 residues.

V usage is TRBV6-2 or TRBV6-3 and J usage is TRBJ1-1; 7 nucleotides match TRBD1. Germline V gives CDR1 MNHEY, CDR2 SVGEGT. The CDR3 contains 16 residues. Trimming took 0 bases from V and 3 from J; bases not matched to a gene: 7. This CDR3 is CASSYSTVRGDTEAFF. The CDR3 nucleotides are TGTGCCAGCAGTTACTCGACTGTCAGGGGGGACACTGAAGCTTTCTTT.

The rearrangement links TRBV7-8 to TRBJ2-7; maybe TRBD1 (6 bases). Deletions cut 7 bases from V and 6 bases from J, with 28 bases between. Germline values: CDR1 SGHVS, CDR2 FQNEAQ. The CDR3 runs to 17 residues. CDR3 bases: TGTGCCAGCAAAGTTCTATTACCCGGGACACAGAACGGCGAGCAGTACTTC. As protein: CASKVLLPGTQNGEQYF.

Here the CDR3 DNA reads TGTGCCAGCAGCTTAGTGGGCGAGACCCAGTACTTC. Encoded protein: CASSLVGETQYF. The chain carries TRBV7-2 and TRBJ2-5; D remains ambiguous. Trimming removed 1 base from V and 5 bases from J, with 5 bases in between. The germline V gene has CDR1 SGHTA and CDR2 FQGNSA. There are 12 residues in the CDR3.

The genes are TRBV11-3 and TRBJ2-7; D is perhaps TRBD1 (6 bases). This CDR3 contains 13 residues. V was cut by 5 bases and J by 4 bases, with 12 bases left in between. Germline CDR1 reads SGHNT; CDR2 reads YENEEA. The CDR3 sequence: CASSISQGYEQYF. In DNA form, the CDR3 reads TGTGCCAGCAGCATATCTCAGGGGTACGAGCAGTACTTC.

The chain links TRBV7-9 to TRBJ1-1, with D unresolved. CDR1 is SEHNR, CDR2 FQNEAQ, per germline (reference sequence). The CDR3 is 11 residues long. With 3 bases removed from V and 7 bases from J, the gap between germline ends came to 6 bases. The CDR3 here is CASSLFIEAFF. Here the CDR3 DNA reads TGTGCCAGCAGCTTGTTTATTGAAGCTTTCTTT.